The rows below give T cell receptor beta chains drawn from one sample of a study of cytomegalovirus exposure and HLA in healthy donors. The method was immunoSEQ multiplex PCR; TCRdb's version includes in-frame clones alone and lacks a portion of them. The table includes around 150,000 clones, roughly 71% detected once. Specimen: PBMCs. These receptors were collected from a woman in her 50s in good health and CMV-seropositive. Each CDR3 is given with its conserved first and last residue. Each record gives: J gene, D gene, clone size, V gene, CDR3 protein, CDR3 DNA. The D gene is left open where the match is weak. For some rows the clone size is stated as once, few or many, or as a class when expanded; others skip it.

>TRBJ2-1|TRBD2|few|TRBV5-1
CASSLTGLAGLSSYNEQFF
TGCGCCAGCAGCTTGACGGGACTAGCGGGCCTTAGCTCCTACAATGAGCAGTTCTTC
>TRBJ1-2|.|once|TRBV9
CASSVEEGDYGYTF
TGTGCCAGCAGCGTAGAAGAGGGGGACTATGGCTACACCTTC
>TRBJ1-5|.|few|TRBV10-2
CASTVGRRGRAAEPQHF
TGCGCCAGCACCGTCGGCAGGCGGGGTAGAGCAGCGGAGCCCCAGCATTTT
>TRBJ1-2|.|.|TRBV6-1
CASSERTGIGYTF
TGTGCCAGCAGCGAAAGAACAGGGATCGGCTACACCTTC
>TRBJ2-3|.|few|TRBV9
CASSVLPGAGDTQYF
TGTGCCAGCAGCGTATTGCCAGGGGCGGGAGATACGCAGTATTTT
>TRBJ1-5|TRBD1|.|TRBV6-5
CASARDRDQPQHF
TGTGCCAGCGCCCGGGACAGGGATCAGCCCCAGCATTTT
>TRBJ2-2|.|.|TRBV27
CASSSLGQRTGELFF
TGTGCCAGCAGCTCTTTAGGACAGAGGACCGGGGAGCTGTTTTTT
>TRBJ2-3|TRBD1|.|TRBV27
CASSLHAGQEVDTQYF
TGTGCCAGCAGTTTACACGCGGGACAGGAGGTAGATACGCAGTATTTT
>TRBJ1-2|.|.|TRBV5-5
CASSLRLQWGVEGYTF
TGTGCCAGCAGCTTGAGACTCCAATGGGGGGTGGAGGGCTACACCTTC
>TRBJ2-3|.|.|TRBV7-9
CASNLEGAPDTQYF
TGTGCCAGCAACTTGGAGGGGGCCCCAGATACGCAGTATTTT
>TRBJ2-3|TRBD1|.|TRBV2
CASSRTGSTDTQYF
TGTGCCAGCAGCAGGACAGGGAGCACAGATACGCAGTATTTT
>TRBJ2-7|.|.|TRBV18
CASSPVGWNEQYF
TGTGCCAGCTCACCAGTGGGCTGGAACGAGCAGTACTTC
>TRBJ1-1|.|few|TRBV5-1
CASSGQTGNTEAFF
TGCGCCAGCAGCGGACAGACAGGGAACACTGAAGCTTTCTTT
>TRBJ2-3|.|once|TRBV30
CAWGRISTDTQYF
TGTGCCTGGGGGAGGATTTCCACAGATACGCAGTATTTT
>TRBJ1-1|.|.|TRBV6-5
CASSFSRGTEAFF
TGTGCCAGCAGTTTCAGCCGCGGCACTGAAGCTTTCTTT
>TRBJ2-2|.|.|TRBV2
CASKQDTTTGELFF
TGTGCCAGCAAACAGGACACAACAACCGGGGAGCTGTTTTTT
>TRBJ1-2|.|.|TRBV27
CASSLGQNYYGYTF
TGTGCCAGCAGTTTAGGGCAAAACTACTATGGCTACACCTTC
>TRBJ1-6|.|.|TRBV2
CAGTPESSYNSPLHF
TGTGCCGGCACACCCGAGAGCTCCTATAATTCACCCCTCCACTTT
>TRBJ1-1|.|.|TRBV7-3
CASSANSGTEAFF
TGTGCCAGCAGCGCCAATTCCGGGACAGAAGCTTTCTTT
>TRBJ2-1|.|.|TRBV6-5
CASSYSIGLGGNEQFF
TGTGCCAGCAGTTACTCGATTGGGCTTGGCGGGAATGAGCAGTTCTTC
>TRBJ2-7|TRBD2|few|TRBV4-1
CASSQGAGHSYEQYF
TGCGCCAGCAGCCAAGGAGCGGGGCACTCCTACGAGCAGTACTTC
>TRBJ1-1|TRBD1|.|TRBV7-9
CASSATGRSFF
TGTGCCAGCAGCGCGACAGGGCGGTCTTTCTTT
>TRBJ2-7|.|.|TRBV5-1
CASSLEGYEQYF
TGCGCCAGCAGCTTGGAGGGGTACGAGCAGTACTTC
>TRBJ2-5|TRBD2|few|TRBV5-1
CASSFSGTSEETQYF
TGCGCCAGCAGCTTTTCGGGGACTAGCGAAGAGACCCAGTACTTC
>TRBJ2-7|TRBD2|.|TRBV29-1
CSAELLAGDEQYF
TGCAGCGCCGAACTGCTAGCGGGGGACGAGCAGTACTTC
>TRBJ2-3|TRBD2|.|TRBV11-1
CASRAGNTDTQYF
TGTGCCAGCAGAGCGGGGAACACAGATACGCAGTATTTT
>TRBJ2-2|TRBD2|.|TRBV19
CASSIELAGAGELFF
TGTGCCAGTAGTATAGAACTAGCGGGAGCCGGGGAGCTGTTTTTT
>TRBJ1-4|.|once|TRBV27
CASSRSGEKLFF
TGTGCCAGCAGCCGGTCAGGGGAAAAACTGTTTTTT